These 2 T cell receptor beta chains were all obtained from the same sample, sequenced in a study of cytomegalovirus exposure and HLA in healthy donors. Both 60 Vbeta primers and 13 Jbeta primers went into the PCR. The data were produced by immunoSEQ multiplex PCR, yet TCRdb's version contains in-frame clones alone and is incomplete. The data contain around 68,000 clones, around 80% of them singletons. Sequenced material: PBMCs. The receptors were gathered from a woman aged 25 to 39 in good health and CMV-seropositive.

The chain joins TRBV5-4 to TRBJ2-7, with 8 nucleotides matching TRBD1. Trimming at V came to 2 bases and at J to 1 base, leaving 2 bases not matched to a gene. The CDR3 totals 14 residues. Germline values: CDR1 SGHNT, CDR2 YYREEE (reference sequence). The CDR3 region has the DNA TGTGCCAGCAGCTTCCGGACAGGGTCCTACGAGCAGTACTTC. Translated, it gives CASSFRTGSYEQYF. Together with reference TRBV5-4 and TRBJ2-7, the CDR3 gives the full variable domain: ETGVTQSPTHLIKTRGQQVTLRCSSQSGHNTVSWYQQALGQGPQFIFQYYREEENGRGNFPPRFSGLQFPNYSSELNVNALELDDSALYLCASSFRTGSYEQYFGPGTRLTVT.

The chain couples TRBV27 to TRBJ2-3; 8 bases match TRBD2. CDR3 size: 15 residues. V shed 6 bases and J 4 bases; nucleotides not matched to a gene: 9. Germline CDR1 reads MNHEY; CDR2 reads SMNVEV (reference sequence). Here the CDR3 reads CASSLTSGFSDTQYF. Written as DNA, the CDR3 is TGTGCCAGCAGCCTAACTAGCGGTTTCTCAGATACGCAGTATTTT.